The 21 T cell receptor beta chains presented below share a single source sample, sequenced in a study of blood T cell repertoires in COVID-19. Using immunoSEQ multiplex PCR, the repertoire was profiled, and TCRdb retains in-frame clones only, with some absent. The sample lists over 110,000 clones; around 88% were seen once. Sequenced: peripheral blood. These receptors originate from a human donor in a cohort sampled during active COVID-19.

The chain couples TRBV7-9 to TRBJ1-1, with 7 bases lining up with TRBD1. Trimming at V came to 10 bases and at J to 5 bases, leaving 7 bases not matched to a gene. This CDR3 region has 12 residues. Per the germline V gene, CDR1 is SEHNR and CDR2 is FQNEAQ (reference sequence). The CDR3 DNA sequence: TGTGCCATAGAGGGGGCTCGGACTGAAGCTTTCTTT. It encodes CAIEGARTEAFF. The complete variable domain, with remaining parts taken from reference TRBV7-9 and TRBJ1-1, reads DTGVSQNPRHKITKRGQNVTFRCDPISEHNRLYWYRQTLGQGPEFLTYFQNEAQLEKSRLLSDRFSAERPKGSFSTLEIQRTEQGDSAMYLCAIEGARTEAFFGQGTRLTVV.

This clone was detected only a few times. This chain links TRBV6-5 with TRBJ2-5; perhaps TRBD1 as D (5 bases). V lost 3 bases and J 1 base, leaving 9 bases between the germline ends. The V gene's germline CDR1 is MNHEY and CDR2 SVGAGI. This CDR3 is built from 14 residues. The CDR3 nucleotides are TGTGCCAGCAGTTATAGCAGGGCCCAAGAGACCCAGTACTTC. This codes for CASSYSRAQETQYF.

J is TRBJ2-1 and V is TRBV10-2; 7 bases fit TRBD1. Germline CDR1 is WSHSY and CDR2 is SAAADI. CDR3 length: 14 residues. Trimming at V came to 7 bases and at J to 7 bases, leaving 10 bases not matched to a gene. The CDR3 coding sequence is TGCGCCAGCATGCCGGCCAGGGGGTGGAATGAGCAGTTCTTC. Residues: CASMPARGWNEQFF.

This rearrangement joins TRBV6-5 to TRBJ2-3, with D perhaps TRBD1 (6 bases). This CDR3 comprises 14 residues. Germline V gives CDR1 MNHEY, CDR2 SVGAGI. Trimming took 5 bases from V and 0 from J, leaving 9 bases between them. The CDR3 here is CASSTGQSTDTQYF. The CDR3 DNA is TGTGCCAGCAGTACCGGACAGAGCACAGATACGCAGTATTTT.

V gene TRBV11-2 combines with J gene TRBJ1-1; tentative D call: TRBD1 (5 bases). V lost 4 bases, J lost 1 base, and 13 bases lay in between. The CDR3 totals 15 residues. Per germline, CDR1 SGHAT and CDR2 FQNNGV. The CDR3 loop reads CASSSNRGQNTEAFF. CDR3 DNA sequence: TGTGCCAGCAGCTCGAATAGGGGCCAGAACACTGAAGCTTTCTTT.

The CDR3 spells CASSLGTGGSGANVLTF. CDR3 coding DNA: TGCGCCAGCAGCTTGGGGACAGGGGGCTCTGGGGCCAACGTCCTGACTTTC. The chain recombines TRBV5-1 with TRBJ2-6; 10 bases fit TRBD1. The germline V gene encodes CDR1 SGHRS and CDR2 YFSETQ. V lost 0 bases to trimming and J lost 0 bases; unmatched junction nucleotides: 0. The CDR3 is made up of 17 amino acids.

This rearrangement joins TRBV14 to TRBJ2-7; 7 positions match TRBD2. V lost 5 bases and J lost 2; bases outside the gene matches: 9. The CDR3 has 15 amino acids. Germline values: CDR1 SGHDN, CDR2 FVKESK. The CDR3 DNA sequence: TGTGCCAGCAGCTTGGGGAGGGGAAGGCCCTACGAGCAGTACTTC. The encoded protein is CASSLGRGRPYEQYF.

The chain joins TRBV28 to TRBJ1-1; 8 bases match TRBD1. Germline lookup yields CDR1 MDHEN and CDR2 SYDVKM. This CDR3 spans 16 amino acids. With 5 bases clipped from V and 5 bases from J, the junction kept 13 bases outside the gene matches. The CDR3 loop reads CASSPPRTGRGTEAFF. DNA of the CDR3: TGTGCCAGCAGTCCCCCCCGGACAGGGCGAGGGACTGAAGCTTTCTTT.

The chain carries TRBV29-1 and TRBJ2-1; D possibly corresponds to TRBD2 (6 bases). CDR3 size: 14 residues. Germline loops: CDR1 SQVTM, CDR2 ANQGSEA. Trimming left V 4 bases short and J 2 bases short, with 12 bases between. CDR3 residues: CSVGGDSAYNEQFF. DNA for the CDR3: TGCAGCGTTGGGGGGGACTCGGCCTACAATGAGCAGTTCTTC.

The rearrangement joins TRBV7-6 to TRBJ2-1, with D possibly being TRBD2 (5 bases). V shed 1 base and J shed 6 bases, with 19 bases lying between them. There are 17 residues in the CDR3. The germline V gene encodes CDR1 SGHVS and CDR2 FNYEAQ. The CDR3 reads CASSLVRGSTNVNEQFF. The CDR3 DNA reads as TGTGCCAGCAGCTTAGTTCGAGGGTCTACTAACGTCAATGAGCAGTTCTTC.

The CDR3, as DNA: TGTGCCAGCATAGGGGCAGTGAACACTGAAGCTTTCTTT. It codes for CASIGAVNTEAFF. The rearrangement joins TRBV28 to TRBJ1-1; tentatively, D is TRBD1 (5 bases). The CDR3 loop spans 13 amino acids. Germline CDR1 is MDHEN and CDR2 is SYDVKM. The V gene lost 7 bases and the J gene lost 0 bases, with 9 bases spanning the gap. Full variable domain (missing parts from reference TRBV28 and TRBJ1-1): DVKVTQSSRYLVKRTGEKVFLECVQDMDHENMFWYRQDPGLGLRLIYFSYDVKMKEKGDIPEGYSVSREKKERFSLILESASTNQTSMYLCASIGAVNTEAFFGQGTRLTVV.

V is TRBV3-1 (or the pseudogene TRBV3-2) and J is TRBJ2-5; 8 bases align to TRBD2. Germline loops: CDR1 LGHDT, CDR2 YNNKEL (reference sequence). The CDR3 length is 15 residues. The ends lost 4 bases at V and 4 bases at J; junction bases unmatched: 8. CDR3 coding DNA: TGTGCCAGCAGCCCCCTGGGTCTAGCGGGAGAGACCCAGTACTTC. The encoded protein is CASSPLGLAGETQYF.

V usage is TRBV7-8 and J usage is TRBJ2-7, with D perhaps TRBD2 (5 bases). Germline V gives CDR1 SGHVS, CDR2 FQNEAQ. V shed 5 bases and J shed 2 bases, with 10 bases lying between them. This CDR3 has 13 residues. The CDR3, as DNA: TGTGCCAGCAGCGGCGGGTCCACCTACGAGCAGTACTTC. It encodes CASSGGSTYEQYF.

CDR3 in amino acids: CATRSETYSNQPQHF. The CDR3 DNA sequence: TGTGCCACCCGAAGCGAGACCTATAGCAATCAGCCCCAGCATTTT. The rearrangement links TRBV27 to TRBJ1-5; unclear D gene. This CDR3 has 15 amino acids. The germline V and J ends were trimmed by 10 bases and 0 bases, with 16 bases remaining between them. Looked up from germline, CDR1 is MNHEY and CDR2 is SMNVEV (reference sequence).

The CDR3 DNA reads as TGTGCCAGCAGTCTAGCGGGGGACCTCCGAACAGATACGCAGTATTTT. This encodes CASSLAGDLRTDTQYF. The V gene is TRBV6-4, the J gene TRBJ2-3, with 10 bases matching TRBD2. With V trimmed by 5 bases and J by 3 bases, 8 bases remained unmatched. CDR1 is MRHNA, CDR2 SNTAGT, per germline. The CDR3 sequence is 16 residues long.

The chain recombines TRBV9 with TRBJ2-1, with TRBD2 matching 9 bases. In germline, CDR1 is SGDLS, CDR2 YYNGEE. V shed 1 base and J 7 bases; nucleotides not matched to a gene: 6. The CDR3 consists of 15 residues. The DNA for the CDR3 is TGTGCCAGCAGCGTAAAGGCGGGGGGGCCGAATGAGCAGTTCTTC. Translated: CASSVKAGGPNEQFF.

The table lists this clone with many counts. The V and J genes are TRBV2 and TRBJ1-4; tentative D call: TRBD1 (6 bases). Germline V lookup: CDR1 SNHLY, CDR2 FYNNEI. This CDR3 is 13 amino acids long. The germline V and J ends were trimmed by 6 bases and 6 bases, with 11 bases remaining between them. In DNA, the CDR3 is TGTGCCAGCAGGGCAGGGGTATATGAAAAACTGTTTTTT. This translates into CASRAGVYEKLFF.

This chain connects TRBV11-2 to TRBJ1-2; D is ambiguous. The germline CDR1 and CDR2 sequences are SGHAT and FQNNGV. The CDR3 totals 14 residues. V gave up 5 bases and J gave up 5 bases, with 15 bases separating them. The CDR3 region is CASSVAPGSYGYTF. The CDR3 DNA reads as TGTGCCAGCAGCGTTGCTCCGGGGTCATATGGCTACACCTTC.

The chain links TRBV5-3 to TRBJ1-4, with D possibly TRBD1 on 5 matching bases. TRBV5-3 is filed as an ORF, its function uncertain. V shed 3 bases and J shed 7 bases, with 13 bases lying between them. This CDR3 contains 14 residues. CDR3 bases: TGTGCCAGAAGCTGGCGGGGGGAGAGTGAAAAACTGTTTTTT. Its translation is CARSWRGESEKLFF.

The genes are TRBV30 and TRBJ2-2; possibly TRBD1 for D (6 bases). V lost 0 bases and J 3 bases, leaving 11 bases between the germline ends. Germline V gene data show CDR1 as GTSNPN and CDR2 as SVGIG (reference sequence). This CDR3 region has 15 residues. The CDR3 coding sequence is TGTGCCTGGAGTGTGCCTAGGGGGTACACCGGGGAGCTGTTTTTT. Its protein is CAWSVPRGYTGELFF.

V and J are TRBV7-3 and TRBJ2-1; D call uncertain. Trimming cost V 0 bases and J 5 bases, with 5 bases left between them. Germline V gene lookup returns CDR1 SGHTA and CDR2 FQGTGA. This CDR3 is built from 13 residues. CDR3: CASSLTLDNEQFF. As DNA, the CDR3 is TGTGCCAGCAGCTTAACACTGGACAATGAGCAGTTCTTC.